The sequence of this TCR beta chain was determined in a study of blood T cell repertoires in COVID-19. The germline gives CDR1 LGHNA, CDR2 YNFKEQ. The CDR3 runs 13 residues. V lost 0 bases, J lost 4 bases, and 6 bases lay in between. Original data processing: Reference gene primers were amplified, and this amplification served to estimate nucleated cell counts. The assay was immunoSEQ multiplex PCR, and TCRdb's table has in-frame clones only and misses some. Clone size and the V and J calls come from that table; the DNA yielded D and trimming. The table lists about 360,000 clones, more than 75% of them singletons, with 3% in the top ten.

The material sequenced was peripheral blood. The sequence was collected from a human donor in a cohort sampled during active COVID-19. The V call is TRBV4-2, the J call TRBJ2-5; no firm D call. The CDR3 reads CASSQDVSETQYF. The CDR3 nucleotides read TGTGCCAGCAGCCAAGACGTATCAGAGACCCAGTACTTC.